Each of the 5 T cell receptor beta chains below was sequenced from the same sample in a study of T cells expressing NK-cell markers. TCRdb reprocessed the 5' RACE reads and stores each CDR3 protein as one record, lacking DNA. This sample's table reports about 550,000 distinct CDR3 sequences. Sequenced material: blood T cells: a sorted CD56 or NKG2C T cell subset, CD4+ or CD8+ T cells, or bulk PBMC T cells (not recorded which). All receptors derive from a man aged 18 to 35 in good health.

The rearrangement uses TRBV15 and TRBJ2-1; TCRdb picks TRBD2, but there is no DNA to check that call. The CDR3 is made up of 15 amino acids. CDR1 LNHNV and CDR2 YYDKDF come from the germline V gene (reference sequence). CDR3 residues: CATSIPAESYNEQFF.

The chain couples TRBV6-1 to TRBJ2-5. CDR1 and CDR2 from the germline V gene are MNHNS and SASEGT. CDR3 length equals 14 residues. This chain's CDR3 is CASSLGSAQETQYF.

The V and J genes are TRBV12-5 and TRBJ1-5; the TCRdb D gene call, TRBD1, has no DNA to confirm it. The CDR3 consists of 15 residues. Per germline, CDR1 LGHNT and CDR2 FRNRAP. The CDR3 loop is CASSPEGLGNQPQHF. The full variable domain, its missing parts supplied by reference TRBV12-5 and TRBJ1-5, is DARVTQTPRHKVTEMGQEVTMRCQPILGHNTVFWYRQTMMQGLELLAYFRNRAPLDDSGMPKDRFSAEMPDATLATLKIQPSEPRDSAVYFCASSPEGLGNQPQHFGDGTRLSIL.

This chain connects TRBV29-1 to TRBJ2-5. CDR3 length: 12 amino acids. CDR1 SQVTM and CDR2 ANQGSEA come from the germline V gene. The chain's CDR3 is CSVGDRRETQYF. Filled out from reference TRBV29-1 and TRBJ2-5, the complete variable domain reads SAVISQKPSRDICQRGTSLTIQCQVDSQVTMMFWYRQQPGQSLTLIATANQGSEATYESGFVIDKFPISRPNLTFSTLTVSNMSPEDSSIYLCSVGDRRETQYFGPGTRLLVL.

The chain links TRBV15 to TRBJ2-6. The CDR3 has 15 amino acids. Germline CDR1 LNHNV, CDR2 YYDKDF (reference sequence). The CDR3 reads CATDRVSSGANVLTF.